This T cell receptor beta chain is drawn from a study of cytomegalovirus exposure and HLA in healthy donors. Study summary: A later analysis reported the same platform for the roughly 110 validation repertoires and the 500 to 700 first-cohort repertoires.

Looked up from germline, CDR1 is MNHEY and CDR2 is SMNVEV (reference sequence). Trimming removed 5 bases from V and 0 bases from J, with 11 bases in between. The CDR3 is made up of 15 amino acids. The approximately 120-subject validation cohort, separate from the roughly 700-subject first cohort, included the donors. Study-wide results and caveats: Researchers counted around 170 TCR beta chains as cytomegalovirus-associated. The tendency of first-cohort TCR clusters to co-occur in the 95 to 150 validation repertoires was the finding of a later analysis.

Remarks on this clone: As yet, its antigen is unknown.

Sequencing used immunoSEQ multiplex PCR; TCRdb keeps in-frame clones, though not all of them. Of some 240,000 clones listed, less than 85% are singletons. The sample comprised PBMCs. The sequence came from a woman between 18 and 29 years old in good health and CMV-seronegative. The chain links TRBV27 to TRBJ2-1; tentative D call: TRBD2 (5 bases). The CDR3 is CASSILGRSYNEQFF. In DNA, the CDR3 is TGTGCCAGCAGTATACTAGGGCGCTCCTACAATGAGCAGTTCTTC.